Listed below are T cell receptor beta chains from one sample, sequenced in a study of graft-versus-host responses after intestinal transplantation. The protocol was immunoSEQ multiplex PCR, while the TCRdb copy is restricted to in-frame clones and leaves out a portion. The sample contains 12,000 or so clones, just over 90% of which appear only once. The input for sequencing was PBMCs, taken 105 days after intestinal transplantation. Source of these receptors: a human patient who received an intestinal transplant, so some T cells may come from the graft donor. Both conserved end residues are part of each CDR3. The D gene is left open where the match is weak. Only some rows state a clone size, as once, few, many or a class for expanded clones.

CDR3: CASSLLETGELFF
DNA: TGTGCCAGCAGCTTACTCGAGACCGGGGAGCTGTTTTTT
V: TRBV7-9
size: -
J: TRBJ2-2
length: 13
D: -

CDR3: CASSLTSDPRGANVLTF
DNA: TGCGCCAGCAGCCTTACTAGCGATCCGCGGGGGGCCAACGTCCTGACTTTC
V: TRBV4-1
size: -
J: TRBJ2-6
length: 17
D: TRBD2

CDR3: CAWSINYGYTF
DNA: TGTGCCTGGAGTATCAACTATGGCTACACCTTC
V: TRBV30
size: once
J: TRBJ1-2
length: 11
D: -

CDR3: CASTEGVAARYTQYF
DNA: TGTGCCAGCACCGAAGGTGTTGCCGCTAGATATACGCAGTATTTT
V: TRBV6-1
size: -
J: TRBJ2-3
length: 15
D: -

CDR3: CAGAGGASYEQYF
DNA: TGTGCCGGAGCGGGGGGGGCTTCGTACGAGCAGTACTTC
V: TRBV27
size: -
J: TRBJ2-7
length: 13
D: TRBD2

CDR3: CAIRDRKGTGELFF
DNA: TGTGCCATCAGGGACAGGAAAGGAACCGGGGAGCTGTTTTTT
V: TRBV10-3
size: -
J: TRBJ2-2
length: 14
D: TRBD1

CDR3: CASSLRGASGYRFNEQFF
DNA: TGCGCCAGCAGCTTGCGTGGTGCGAGCGGCTACAGGTTCAATGAGCAGTTCTTC
V: TRBV5-1
size: -
J: TRBJ2-1
length: 18
D: -

CDR3: CASLRQGQGEQYF
DNA: TGTGCCAGCCTAAGACAGGGGCAGGGGGAGCAGTACTTC
V: TRBV6-1
size: -
J: TRBJ2-7
length: 13
D: TRBD1

CDR3: CASSPPSPDTQYF
DNA: TGTGCCAGCAGTCCCCCGAGTCCAGATACGCAGTATTTT
V: TRBV27
size: -
J: TRBJ2-3
length: 13
D: -

CDR3: CASSSGQPGETQYF
DNA: TGCGCCAGCAGCTCGGGACAGCCCGGGGAGACCCAGTACTTC
V: TRBV5-1
size: -
J: TRBJ2-5
length: 14
D: TRBD1

CDR3: CASRLEGETQYF
DNA: TGTGCCAGCAGGCTAGAGGGTGAGACCCAGTACTTC
V: TRBV2
size: -
J: TRBJ2-5
length: 12
D: -

CDR3: CASSPRTGGAETQYF
DNA: TGTGCCAGCAGTCCTAGGACAGGGGGCGCAGAGACCCAGTACTTC
V: TRBV6-1
size: -
J: TRBJ2-5
length: 15
D: TRBD1

CDR3: CASKFQGGGYTF
DNA: TGTGCCAGCAAATTTCAGGGAGGCGGCTACACCTTC
V: TRBV27
size: -
J: TRBJ1-2
length: 12
D: -

CDR3: CASSSGGTPYEQYF
DNA: TGTGCCAGCAGCTCCGGGGGGACACCCTACGAGCAGTACTTC
V: TRBV9
size: -
J: TRBJ2-7
length: 14
D: -

CDR3: CASSLEAGTEETQYF
DNA: TGTGCCAGCAGCTTAGAAGCCGGGACAGAAGAGACCCAGTACTTC
V: TRBV7-9
size: -
J: TRBJ2-5
length: 15
D: TRBD1

CDR3: CASSPPGRATDTQYF
DNA: TGTGCCAGCTCACCACCGGGACGAGCCACAGATACGCAGTATTTT
V: TRBV18
size: -
J: TRBJ2-3
length: 15
D: -

CDR3: CASSLISGGTPDTQYF
DNA: TGCGCCAGCAGCCTTATTAGCGGGGGGACCCCAGATACGCAGTATTTT
V: TRBV4-1
size: -
J: TRBJ2-3
length: 16
D: TRBD2

CDR3: CASSFGTQETQYF
DNA: TGCGCCAGCAGCTTCGGGACACAAGAGACCCAGTACTTC
V: TRBV5-1
size: -
J: TRBJ2-5
length: 13
D: -

CDR3: CASSPGLVPFHEQYF
DNA: TGTGCCAGCAGCCCGGGACTAGTTCCCTTCCACGAGCAGTACTTC
V: TRBV6-5
size: -
J: TRBJ2-7
length: 15
D: TRBD2

CDR3: CASSEPGGHNEQFF
DNA: TGTGCCAGCAGTGAACCGGGGGGCCACAATGAGCAGTTCTTC
V: TRBV6-1
size: -
J: TRBJ2-1
length: 14
D: -

CDR3: CASSYWGRKSTEAFF
DNA: TGTGCCAGCAGTTACTGGGGCAGAAAGAGCACTGAAGCTTTCTTT
V: TRBV6-5
size: -
J: TRBJ1-1
length: 15
D: -

CDR3: CASSKDRTYEQYF
DNA: TGTGCCAGCAGCAAGGACAGGACCTACGAGCAGTACTTC
V: TRBV21-1
size: -
J: TRBJ2-7
length: 13
D: -

CDR3: CASRTTTATNEKLFF
DNA: TGTGCCAGCAGGACCACGACAGCAACTAATGAAAAACTGTTTTTT
V: TRBV2
size: -
J: TRBJ1-4
length: 15
D: -

CDR3: CASSPTGADNEQFF
DNA: TGTGCCAGCAGCCCGACAGGGGCGGACAATGAGCAGTTCTTC
V: TRBV13
size: -
J: TRBJ2-1
length: 14
D: TRBD1

CDR3: CVIRAGGGENEQFF
DNA: TGTGTTATCAGGGCGGGTGGCGGGGAGAATGAGCAGTTCTTC
V: TRBV6-1
size: once
J: TRBJ2-1
length: 14
D: -

CDR3: CASSSGTSGRIEQFF
DNA: TGTGCCAGCAGCTCCGGGACTAGCGGGAGGATTGAGCAGTTCTTC
V: TRBV7-9
size: -
J: TRBJ2-1
length: 15
D: TRBD2

CDR3: CASRETGDETQYF
DNA: TGTGCCAGCAGGGAAACAGGAGACGAGACCCAGTACTTC
V: TRBV28
size: -
J: TRBJ2-5
length: 13
D: -